The next 21 T cell receptor beta chains were all read from a single sample in a study of post-analysis software for immune sequencing data. General study points: Controls showed lower frequencies than patients for a few TRBV segments, and TRBV5-6, TRBV5-1 and TRBV20-1 were among these.

Their antigens are not known. TCR beta cDNA libraries included unique molecular identifiers. TCRdb analysed the PCR reads with MiXCR anew, one entry per CDR3 protein. The sample yields 700,000 to 800,000 distinct CDR3 sequences, 25% to 30% seen once. The specimen was blood. Receptors were obtained from a girl aged 10 to 17 with multiple sclerosis.

The rearrangement links TRBV6-5 to TRBJ2-2; D possibly corresponds to TRBD2 (7 bases). This CDR3 spans 15 amino acids. Germline V gene sequence: CDR1 MNHEY, CDR2 SVGAGI. Deletions cut 2 bases from V and 6 bases from J, with 13 bases between. The CDR3 sequence is CASSYDGGPPGELFF. For the CDR3, the DNA is TGTGCCAGCAGTTACGACGGGGGGCCGCCCGGGGAGCTGTTTTTT.

V gene TRBV28 combines with J gene TRBJ1-5, with D unresolved. Germline CDR1 reads MDHEN; CDR2 reads SYDVKM. V lost 6 bases, J lost 4 bases, and 13 bases lay in between. The CDR3 has 14 residues. The CDR3 here is CASSPGDHNQPQHF. CDR3 bases: TGTGCCAGCAGCCCCGGAGACCATAATCAGCCCCAGCATTTT.

Comments on this clonotype: At one of its ends the junction is not consistent with the germline gene, which may arise from a read error. The chain uses TRBV7-2 and TRBJ2-1; no clear D gene. Germline CDR1 SGHTA, CDR2 FQGNSA. CDR3 length: 15 residues. The CDR3 nucleotides are TGTGCCAGCAGCTGGGCGACCACATTGGCGAATGAGCGGTTCTTC. This gives the protein CASSWATTLANERFF.

This chain links TRBV6-1 with TRBJ1-3; D unresolved. The CDR3 length is 14 residues. Per the germline V gene, CDR1 is MNHNS and CDR2 is SASEGT. Trimming removed 6 bases at V and 7 bases at J, with 16 bases between. The CDR3 nucleotides read TGTGCCAGCAGCGAGGAGTGGCGGATCAACACCATATATTTT. Translation gives CASSEEWRINTIYF.

Notes on this clonotype: Possible read error: a much larger clone is one base away. This rearrangement joins TRBV5-1 to TRBJ2-7, with 8 bases that match TRBD1. The CDR3 sequence is 14 residues long. The V gene's germline CDR1 is SGHRS and CDR2 YFSETQ. CDR3 region: CANSSRTGRDEQYF. The CDR3 nucleotides read TGCGCCAACAGCTCTCGGACAGGGCGGGACGAGCAGTACTTC.

This clonotype was detected only a few times. The V call is TRBV6-2 or TRBV6-3, the J call TRBJ2-1, with D perhaps matching TRBD2 (6 bases). Trimming removed 4 bases at V and 6 bases at J, with 16 bases between. CDR3 length: 15 amino acids. Germline CDR1 and CDR2: MNHEY and SVGEGT. The CDR3 coding sequence is TGTGCCAGCAGTTCCCTCTCGACTAGACGCAATGAGCAGTTCTTC. This sequence encodes CASSSLSTRRNEQFF.

The chain employs TRBV27 and TRBJ2-7; weak D call: TRBD1 (5 bases). The germline V and J ends were trimmed by 4 bases and 0 bases, with 16 bases remaining between them. The CDR3 covers 16 residues. Looked up from germline, CDR1 is MNHEY and CDR2 is SMNVEV (reference sequence). CDR3 bases: TGTGCCAGCAGTTCCTACAGACAGACGAGCTCCTACGAGCAGTACTTC. This codes for CASSSYRQTSSYEQYF.

The table lists this clonotype with many counts. V is TRBV7-9 and J is TRBJ2-5; D gene unclear. Germline CDR1 is SEHNR and CDR2 is FQNEAQ (reference sequence). This CDR3 is built from 14 residues. Trimming took off 0 bases at V and 4 bases at J, with 9 bases between the two ends. This CDR3 is CASSLAGRVETQYF. The CDR3 DNA sequence: TGTGCCAGCAGCTTAGCGGGAAGAGTAGAGACCCAGTACTTC. Using reference TRBV7-9 and TRBJ2-5 for the parts outside the CDR3, the full variable domain is DTGVSQNPRHKITKRGQNVTFRCDPISEHNRLYWYRQTLGQGPEFLTYFQNEAQLEKSRLLSDRFSAERPKGSFSTLEIQRTEQGDSAMYLCASSLAGRVETQYFGPGTRLLVL.

V and J are TRBV5-1 and TRBJ2-1; no firm D call. The CDR3 consists of 12 residues. Germline V lookup: CDR1 SGHRS, CDR2 YFSETQ. Between the trimmed V and J ends, which lost 0 bases and 7 bases, there was a span of 5 bases. CDR3 sequence: CASSLELNEQFF. As DNA, the CDR3 is TGCGCCAGCAGCTTGGAGTTGAATGAGCAGTTCTTC.

The CDR3 nucleotides are TGCAGCGTTGACGCTACTCAGGGGTCCACTGAAGCTTTCTTT. Protein: CSVDATQGSTEAFF. The gene calls are TRBV29-1 and TRBJ1-1; possibly TRBD1 for D (6 bases). Between the trimmed V and J ends, which lost 3 bases and 4 bases, there was a span of 15 bases. The CDR3 has 14 amino acids. Germline values: CDR1 SQVTM, CDR2 ANQGSEA.

This clonotype was observed a few times. This chain joins TRBV5-5 and TRBJ1-2; 12 positions match TRBD1. Germline V lookup: CDR1 SGHKS, CDR2 YYEKEE (reference sequence). Germline trimming cut 4 bases from V and 7 bases from J; bases unmatched to any gene: 8. This CDR3 has 15 amino acids. This CDR3 is CASSLGQGAIGGYTF. The CDR3, as DNA: TGTGCCAGCAGCCTGGGACAGGGGGCGATTGGTGGCTACACCTTC.

V is TRBV12-3 or TRBV12-4 and J is TRBJ2-2; tentative D call: TRBD1 (6 bases). V was cut by 6 bases and J by 1 base, with 9 bases left in between. This CDR3 has 14 residues. In nucleotides, the CDR3 is TGTGCCAGCAGACCGACAGGGAACACCGGGGAGCTGTTTTTT. Translated, it gives CASRPTGNTGELFF.

This chain links TRBV28 with TRBJ1-2; TRBD1 agrees at 8 bases. Germline-derived CDR1 and CDR2 are MDHEN and SYDVKM. J was trimmed by 4 bases and V by 6 bases; bases with no gene match: 4. This CDR3 has 13 amino acids. Written as DNA, the CDR3 is TGTGCCAGCAGGTCAGGGGGCGGCTATGGCTACACCTTC. Translation gives CASRSGGGYGYTF.

This clonotype was seen repeatedly, ten times or more. The chain employs TRBV7-2 and TRBJ2-1; D remains unclear. In germline, CDR1 is SGHTA, CDR2 FQGNSA. The CDR3 contains 14 residues. Trimming shortened V by 0 bases and J by 6 bases, and 9 bases separated the two germline ends. CDR3 sequence: CASSLAPRVNEQFF. The CDR3 region has the DNA TGTGCCAGCAGCTTAGCCCCCCGCGTCAATGAGCAGTTCTTC.

Of note for this clonotype: This clone may be a read error of a much larger clone one base away. V usage is TRBV6-5 and J usage is TRBJ2-4; maybe TRBD1 (6 bases). The J call may be faulty, since TRBJ2-7 better matches the DNA end. Germline CDR1 and CDR2: MNHEY and SVGAGI. The CDR3 length is 14 residues. Here the CDR3 reads CASSYREAGDEQYF. CDR3 DNA sequence: TGTGCCAGCAGTTACCGAGAGGCAGGGGACGAGCAGTACTTC.

This clonotype was counted only a few times. The chain recombines TRBV6-6 with TRBJ1-5, with D possibly being TRBD1 (5 bases). Trimming stripped 0 bases from V and 7 bases from J, with 10 bases between. CDR1 and CDR2 (germline): MNHNY, SVGAGI (reference sequence). The CDR3 has 14 amino acids. CDR3 nucleotides: TGTGCCAGCAGTTACTCGCCAGGGAGGCAGCCCCAGCATTTT. Its translation: CASSYSPGRQPQHF.

This clonotype was observed a handful of times. V gene TRBV5-5 combines with J gene TRBJ2-5, with TRBD2 matching 11 bases. The CDR3 is 16 amino acids. V was clipped by 0 bases and J by 2 bases; unmatched bases: 3. Germline CDR1 and CDR2: SGHKS and YYEKEE (reference sequence). CDR3 sequence: CASSLDLAGGQETQYF. The CDR3 DNA is TGTGCCAGCAGCTTGGATCTAGCGGGAGGACAAGAGACCCAGTACTTC.

This chain joins TRBV6-2 or TRBV6-3 and TRBJ1-5; TRBD1 aligns across 7 bases. Germline V gene lookup returns CDR1 MNHEY and CDR2 SVGEGT. This CDR3 is 15 amino acids long. The J segment lost 1 base and the V segment lost 0 bases, leaving 0 bases of the junction unmatched. In DNA, the CDR3 is TGTGCCAGCAGTTACTCGGGACAGAGCAATCAGCCCCAGCATTTT. It encodes CASSYSGQSNQPQHF.

This clonotype was picked up a small number of times. This chain links TRBV20-1 with TRBJ2-3, with D possibly being TRBD2 (6 bases). CDR3 length equals 19 residues. With 5 bases removed from V and 3 bases from J, the gap between germline ends came to 30 bases. Germline CDR1 DFQATT, CDR2 SNEGSKA (reference sequence). The CDR3 is CSAGGLPETGGSWTDTQYF. The CDR3 DNA follows: TGCAGTGCTGGAGGACTACCCGAGACGGGCGGCAGTTGGACAGATACGCAGTATTTT.

This clonotype was counted a few times. The rearrangement links TRBV20-1 to TRBJ1-2; D gene uncertain. Germline-derived CDR1 and CDR2 are DFQATT and SNEGSKA (reference sequence). The V end lost 6 bases, the J end lost 1 base, and 6 bases lay between the germline ends. CDR3 length: 11 residues. The CDR3 DNA follows: TGCAGTGCCAACGTTAACTATGGCTACACCTTC. Its protein product is CSANVNYGYTF.

The CDR3 bases are TGTGCCAGCAGCATAGAGGTAGTTCAGCCCCAGCATTTT. Its protein product is CASSIEVVQPQHF. The rearrangement uses TRBV7-2 and TRBJ1-5; unclear D gene. The CDR3 is 13 residues long. V was trimmed by 5 bases and J by 6 bases, leaving 11 bases between them. Germline V gene sequence: CDR1 SGHTA, CDR2 FQGNSA.